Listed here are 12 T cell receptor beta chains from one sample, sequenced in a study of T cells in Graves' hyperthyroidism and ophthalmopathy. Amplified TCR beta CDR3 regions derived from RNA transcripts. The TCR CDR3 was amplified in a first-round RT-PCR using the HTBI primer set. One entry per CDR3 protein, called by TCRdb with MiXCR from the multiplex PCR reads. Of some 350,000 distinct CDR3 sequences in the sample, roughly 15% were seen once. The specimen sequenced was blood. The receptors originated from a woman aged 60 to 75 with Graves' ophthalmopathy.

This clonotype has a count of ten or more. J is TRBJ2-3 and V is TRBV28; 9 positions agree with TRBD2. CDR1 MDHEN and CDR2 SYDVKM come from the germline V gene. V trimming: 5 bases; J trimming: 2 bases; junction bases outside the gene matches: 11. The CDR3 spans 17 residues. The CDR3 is CASSHIRTSETTDTQYF. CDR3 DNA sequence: TGTGCCAGCAGTCATATCCGGACTAGCGAGACCACAGATACGCAGTATTTT. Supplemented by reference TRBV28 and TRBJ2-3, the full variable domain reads DVKVTQSSRYLVKRTGEKVFLECVQDMDHENMFWYRQDPGLGLRLIYFSYDVKMKEKGDIPEGYSVSREKKERFSLILESASTNQTSMYLCASSHIRTSETTDTQYFGPGTRLTVL.

The CDR3: CASSLAPAGEQFF. CDR3 DNA sequence: TGTGCCAGCAGTTTAGCGCCCGCTGGGGAGCAGTTCTTC. The chain couples TRBV12-3 or TRBV12-4 to TRBJ2-1; D unclear. The CDR3 consists of 13 residues. The V and J ends lost 0 bases and 10 bases respectively, with 10 bases between them.

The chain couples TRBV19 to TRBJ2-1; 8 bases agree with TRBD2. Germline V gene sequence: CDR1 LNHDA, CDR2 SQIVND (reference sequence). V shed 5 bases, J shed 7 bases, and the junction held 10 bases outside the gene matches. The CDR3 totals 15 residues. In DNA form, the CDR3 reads TGTGCCAGTAGTCCGGGAGCGGGAGCGAGGAATGAGCAGTTCTTC. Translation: CASSPGAGARNEQFF.

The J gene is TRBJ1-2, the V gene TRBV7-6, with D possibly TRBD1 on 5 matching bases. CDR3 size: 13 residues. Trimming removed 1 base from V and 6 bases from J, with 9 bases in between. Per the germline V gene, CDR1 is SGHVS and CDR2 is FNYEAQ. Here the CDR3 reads CASSLDGGDGYTF. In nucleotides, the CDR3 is TGTGCCAGCAGCTTAGATGGGGGTGATGGCTACACCTTC. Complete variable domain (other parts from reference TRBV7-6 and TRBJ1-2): GAGVSQSPRYKVTKRGQDVALRCDPISGHVSLYWYRQALGQGPEFLTYFNYEAQQDKSGLPNDRFSAERPEGSISTLTIQRTEQRDSAMYRCASSLDGGDGYTFGSGTRLTVV.

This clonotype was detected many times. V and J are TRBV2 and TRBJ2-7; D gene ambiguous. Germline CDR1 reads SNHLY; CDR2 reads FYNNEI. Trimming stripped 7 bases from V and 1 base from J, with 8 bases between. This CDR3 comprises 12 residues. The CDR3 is CASIGKSYEQYF. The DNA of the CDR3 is TGTGCCAGCATCGGCAAATCCTACGAGCAGTACTTC.

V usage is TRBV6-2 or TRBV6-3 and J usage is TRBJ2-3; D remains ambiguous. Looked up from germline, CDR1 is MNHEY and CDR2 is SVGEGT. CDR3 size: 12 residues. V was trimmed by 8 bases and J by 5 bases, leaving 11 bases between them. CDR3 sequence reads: CASLGVGDTQYF. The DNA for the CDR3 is TGTGCCAGCCTTGGGGTGGGAGATACGCAGTATTTT.

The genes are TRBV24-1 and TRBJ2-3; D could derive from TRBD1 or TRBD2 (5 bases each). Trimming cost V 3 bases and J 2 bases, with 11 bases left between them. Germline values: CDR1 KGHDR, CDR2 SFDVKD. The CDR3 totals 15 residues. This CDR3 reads CATSDPGTATDTQYF. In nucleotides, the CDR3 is TGTGCCACCAGTGATCCTGGGACCGCCACAGATACGCAGTATTTT.

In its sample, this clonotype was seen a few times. DNA for the CDR3: TGTGCCACCAGTTCCCCAGCGGGAGGGTTGGTTGAGCAGTTCTTC. Translation gives CATSSPAGGLVEQFF. This chain uses TRBV24-1 with TRBJ2-1, with TRBD2 matching 10 bases. There are 15 residues in the CDR3. Trimming at V came to 6 bases and at J to 9 bases, leaving 10 bases not matched to a gene. The germline CDR1 and CDR2 sequences are KGHDR and SFDVKD.

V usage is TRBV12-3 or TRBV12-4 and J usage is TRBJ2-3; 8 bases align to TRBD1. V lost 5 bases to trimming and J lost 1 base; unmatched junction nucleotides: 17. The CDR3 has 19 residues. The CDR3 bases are TGTGCCAGCAGTCCTCGCGGACAGGGTCTTCCGCCCGGCACAGATACGCAGTATTTT. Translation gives CASSPRGQGLPPGTDTQYF.

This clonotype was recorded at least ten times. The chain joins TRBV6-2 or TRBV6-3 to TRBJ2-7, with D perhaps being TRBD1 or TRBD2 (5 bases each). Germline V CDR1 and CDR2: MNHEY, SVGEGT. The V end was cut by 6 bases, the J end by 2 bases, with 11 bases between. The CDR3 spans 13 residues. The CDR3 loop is CASREGLTYEQYF. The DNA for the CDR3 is TGTGCCAGCAGAGAGGGGCTCACCTACGAGCAGTACTTC.

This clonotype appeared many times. CDR3 in amino acids: CASSLTRTSDYNEQFF. CDR3 nucleotide sequence: TGTGCCAGCAGCCTGACTCGGACTAGCGATTACAATGAGCAGTTCTTC. The genes are TRBV3-1 and TRBJ2-1; 9 nucleotides agree with TRBD2. The CDR3 loop spans 16 amino acids. The germline V gene has CDR1 LGHDT and CDR2 YNNKEL (reference sequence). V shed 4 bases, J shed 4 bases, and the junction held 8 bases outside the gene matches.

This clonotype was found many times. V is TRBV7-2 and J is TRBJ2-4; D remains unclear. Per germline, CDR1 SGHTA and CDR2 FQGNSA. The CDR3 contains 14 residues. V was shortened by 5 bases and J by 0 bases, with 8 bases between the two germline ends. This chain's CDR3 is CASSPALAKNIQYF. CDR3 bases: TGTGCCAGCAGCCCAGCGTTAGCCAAAAACATTCAGTACTTC.